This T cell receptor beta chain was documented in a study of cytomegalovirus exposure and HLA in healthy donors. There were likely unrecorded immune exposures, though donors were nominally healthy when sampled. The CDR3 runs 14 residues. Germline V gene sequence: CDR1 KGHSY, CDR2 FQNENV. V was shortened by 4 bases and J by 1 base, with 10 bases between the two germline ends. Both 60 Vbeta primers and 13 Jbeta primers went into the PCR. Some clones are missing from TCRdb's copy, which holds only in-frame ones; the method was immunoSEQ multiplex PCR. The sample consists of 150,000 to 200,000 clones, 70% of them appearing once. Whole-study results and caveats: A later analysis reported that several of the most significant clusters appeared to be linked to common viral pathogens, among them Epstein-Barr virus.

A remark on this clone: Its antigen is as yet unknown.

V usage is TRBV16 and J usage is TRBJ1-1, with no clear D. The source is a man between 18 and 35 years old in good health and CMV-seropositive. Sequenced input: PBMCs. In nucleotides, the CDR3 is TGTGCCAGCAGCCGAGGGCATCCGAACACTGAAGCTTTCTTT. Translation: CASSRGHPNTEAFF.